These 7 T cell receptor beta chains were sequenced from one sample in a study of response to subunit inactivated influenza vaccine. TCRdb reanalysed the RT-PCR reads using MiXCR and keeps one entry per CDR3 protein. Of about 570,000 distinct CDR3 sequences listed, roughly 12% were seen once; the top ten hold more than 9.5%. The data were also submitted as part of a second study, on T cells expressing NK-cell markers. That paper notes: Beta-chain TCR cDNA was generated via 5'RACE template switching with UMIs.

The material sequenced was PBMCs from blood, taken on the day of vaccination. These TCRs come from a man aged 50-59 years who received an inactivated influenza vaccine.

This clonotype occurred a few times. The chain couples TRBV4-1 to TRBJ1-3; no clear D. Germline lookup yields CDR1 MGHRA and CDR2 YSYEKL. CDR3 length: 13 amino acids. V lost 1 base and J 2 bases, leaving 3 bases between the germline ends. The CDR3 sequence: CASSQATGNTIYF. Here the CDR3 DNA reads TGCGCCAGCAGCCAAGCGACTGGAAACACCATATATTTT.

This clonotype was observed a few times. The gene calls are TRBV7-2 and TRBJ2-7; D is perhaps TRBD1 or TRBD2 (5 bases each). Between the trimmed V and J ends, which lost 3 bases and 4 bases, there was a span of 16 bases. CDR1 SGHTA and CDR2 FQGNSA come from the germline V gene. This CDR3 contains 15 residues. The CDR3 sequence: CASSFRDARLYEQYF. CDR3 sequence (DNA): TGTGCCAGCAGCTTCCGGGACGCCCGATTGTACGAGCAGTACTTC.

This clonotype was seen a handful of times. V usage is TRBV12-3 or TRBV12-4 and J usage is TRBJ2-1; 9 positions match TRBD1. V was clipped by 3 bases and J by 7 bases; unmatched bases: 7. The CDR3 contains 15 residues. The CDR3 spells CASSFFTGGWNEQFF. The DNA of the CDR3 is TGTGCCAGCAGTTTCTTTACAGGGGGCTGGAATGAGCAGTTCTTC.

This clonotype was counted only a few times. The chain combines TRBV15 with TRBJ1-5; D perhaps matches TRBD1 (5 bases). The germline V gene has CDR1 LNHNV and CDR2 YYDKDF (reference sequence). Trimming stripped 0 bases from V and 7 bases from J, with 10 bases between. There are 14 residues in the CDR3. The CDR3 loop is CATSREGRGQPQHF. CDR3 in DNA: TGTGCCACCAGCAGAGAGGGTAGGGGCCAGCCCCAGCATTTT. Based on the CDR3 plus reference TRBV15 and TRBJ1-5, the full variable domain is DAMVIQNPRYQVTQFGKPVTLSCSQTLNHNVMYWYQQKSSQAPKLLFHYYDKDFNNEADTPDNFQSRRPNTSFCFLDIRSPGLGDTAMYLCATSREGRGQPQHFGDGTRLSIL.

Only a few counts were recorded for this clonotype. This rearrangement joins TRBV24-1 to TRBJ2-1, with TRBD2 identical over 13 bases. The CDR3 consists of 16 residues. V was clipped by 3 bases and J by 9 bases; unmatched bases: 7. Germline assignment: CDR1 KGHDR and CDR2 SFDVKD. CDR3 DNA: TGTGCCACCAGTGATCCGGGACTAGCGGGAAGTGGTGAGCAGTTCTTC. The encoded protein is CATSDPGLAGSGEQFF.

V is TRBV4-3 and J is TRBJ2-2, with 11 positions matching TRBD1. Germline CDR1 LGHNA, CDR2 YSLEER. The V segment lost 5 bases and the J segment 6 bases; nucleotides outside the gene matches: 14. The CDR3 is 18 residues long. DNA for the CDR3: TGCGCCAGCAGCACCTTCGGACAGGGGGCGCGGGGGGCCGGGGAGCTGTTTTTT. Amino acid sequence: CASSTFGQGARGAGELFF.

The chain combines TRBV20-1 with TRBJ2-3; D remains ambiguous. Trimming left V 1 base short and J 1 base short, with 9 bases between. CDR1 and CDR2 from the germline V gene are DFQATT and SNEGSKA (reference sequence). CDR3 length: 14 amino acids. CDR3 coding DNA: TGCAGTGCTAGAGTTGCGACGGGCACAGATACGCAGTATTTT. Translated: CSARVATGTDTQYF.